A selection of T cell receptor beta chains follows, all from one sample in a study of blood T cell repertoires in COVID-19. Clones were sequenced by immunoSEQ multiplex PCR, and TCRdb holds only the in-frame ones, with some missing. Of about 110,000 clones listed, over 65% are singletons. What was sequenced was peripheral blood. These receptors were obtained from an elderly woman with acute or convalescent COVID-19. The CDR3 runs from the conserved cysteine through the conserved F or W. The order of the fields is V gene, CDR3 length, J gene, clone size, D gene, CDR3 protein, CDR3 DNA. D genes are given only for firm matches. Only some rows state a clone size, as once, few, many or a class for expanded clones.

TRBV19,16,TRBJ2-2,NA,TRBD2,CASSMGLAGNTGELFF,TGTGCCAGTAGTATGGGACTAGCGGGCAATACCGGGGAGCTGTTTTTT
TRBV28,15,TRBJ2-4,NA,NA,CASSPPQGTKNIQYF,TGTGCCAGCAGTCCCCCGCAGGGGACCAAAAACATTCAGTACTTC
TRBV7-2,15,TRBJ2-4,NA,TRBD2,CASSPWAGEVNIQYF,TGTGCCAGCAGCCCATGGGCGGGAGAGGTAAACATTCAGTACTTC
TRBV11-2,15,TRBJ2-5,NA,TRBD2,CASSHGGGSRETQYF,TGTGCCAGCAGCCACGGCGGGGGATCGAGGGAGACCCAGTACTTC
TRBV25-1,13,TRBJ1-6,few,NA,CASAGIWNSPLHF,TGTGCCAGCGCGGGTATTTGGAATTCACCCCTCCACTTT
TRBV28,15,TRBJ2-7,NA,TRBD2,CASSTVGLAEYEQYF,TGTGCCAGCAGCACGGTGGGACTAGCGGAATACGAGCAGTACTTC
TRBV5-1,14,TRBJ2-5,NA,TRBD1,CASSLRQGIETQYF,TGCGCCAGCAGCTTAAGACAGGGGATAGAGACCCAGTACTTC
TRBV5-1,15,TRBJ2-3,NA,TRBD2,CASSSWGTTTDTQYF,TGCGCCAGCAGCTCGTGGGGGACTACGACAGATACGCAGTATTTT
TRBV6-6,14,TRBJ2-7,NA,NA,CASSDSSVSYEQYF,TGTGCCAGCAGCGATAGTTCCGTCTCCTACGAGCAGTACTTC
TRBV5-8,16,TRBJ2-1,few,NA,CASSRRQVLTYNEQFF,TGTGCCAGCAGCCGACGACAGGTCCTTACCTACAATGAGCAGTTCTTC
TRBV25-1,14,TRBJ1-6,NA,NA,CASSAQGYNSPLHF,TGTGCCAGCAGTGCCCAGGGCTATAATTCACCCCTCCACTTT
TRBV27,14,TRBJ1-2,NA,NA,CASSLRQGTYGYTF,TGTGCCAGCAGTTTAAGGCAGGGCACCTATGGCTACACCTTC
TRBV5-1,14,TRBJ2-2,NA,NA,CASSLPQLTGELFF,TGCGCCAGCAGCCTACCACAGTTAACCGGGGAGCTGTTTTTT
TRBV19,14,TRBJ2-7,NA,NA,CATASGLTPREQYF,TGTGCCACCGCCTCGGGACTCACCCCACGCGAGCAGTACTTC
TRBV9,16,TRBJ1-2,NA,TRBD1,CASSPSGQGANYGYTF,TGTGCCAGCAGCCCGAGCGGACAGGGAGCTAACTATGGCTACACCTTC
TRBV18,15,TRBJ1-6,NA,NA,CASSPPGGGNSPLHF,TGTGCCAGCTCACCACCCGGGGGAGGTAATTCACCCCTCCACTTT
TRBV6-6,12,TRBJ1-1,few,NA,CASSLGQREAFF,TGTGCCAGCAGCTTAGGACAGCGAGAAGCTTTCTTT
TRBV5-4,15,TRBJ2-7,once,TRBD2,CASRDFAGGPHEQYF,TGTGCCAGCAGAGATTTTGCGGGGGGGCCACACGAGCAGTACTTC
TRBV18,14,TRBJ1-2,NA,NA,CASSPERGNYGYTF,TGTGCCAGCTCACCAGAACGGGGGAACTATGGCTACACCTTC
TRBV6-6,15,TRBJ2-7,NA,TRBD2,CASRPSGGSSYEQYF,TGTGCCAGCAGACCGAGCGGGGGCAGCTCCTACGAGCAGTACTTC
TRBV27,14,TRBJ2-7,NA,NA,CASSVRDSIYEQYF,TGTGCCAGCAGTGTCCGGGACTCCATCTACGAGCAGTACTTC
TRBV5-6,14,TRBJ2-5,NA,NA,CASSSGKVRETQYF,TGTGCCAGCAGCTCAGGGAAAGTTCGGGAGACCCAGTACTTC
TRBV7-8,17,TRBJ2-7,once,TRBD2,CASSAGGQRGSSYEQYF,TGTGCCAGCAGCGCGGGGGGTCAGCGGGGGAGCTCCTACGAGCAGTACTTC
TRBV5-8,15,TRBJ1-6,NA,NA,CASSLAWGGNSPLHF,TGTGCCAGCAGCTTGGCGTGGGGGGGAAATTCACCCCTCCACTTT
TRBV19,15,TRBJ1-4,NA,TRBD1,CASSFNRGSNEKLFF,TGTGCCAGTAGTTTCAACAGGGGTTCGAATGAAAAACTGTTTTTT